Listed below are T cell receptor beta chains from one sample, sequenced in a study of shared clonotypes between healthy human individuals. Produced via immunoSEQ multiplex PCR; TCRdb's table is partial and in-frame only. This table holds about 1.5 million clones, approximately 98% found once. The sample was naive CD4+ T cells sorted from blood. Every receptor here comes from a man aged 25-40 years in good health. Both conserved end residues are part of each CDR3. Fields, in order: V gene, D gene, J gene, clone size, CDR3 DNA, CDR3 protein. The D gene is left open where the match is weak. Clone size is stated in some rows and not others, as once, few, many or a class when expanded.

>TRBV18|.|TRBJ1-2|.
TGTGCCAGCTCACCTGGGAGAAGGCAGTGGTCGGATGGCTACACCTTC
CASSPGRRQWSDGYTF
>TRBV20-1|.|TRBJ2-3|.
TGCAGTGCTAGCTCGACAGATACGCAGTATTTT
CSASSTDTQYF
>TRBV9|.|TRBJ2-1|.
TGTGCCAGCAGCGTAGGATGGGCGGTCCAAGGGAATGAGCAGTTCTTC
CASSVGWAVQGNEQFF
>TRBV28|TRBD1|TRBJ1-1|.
TGTGCCAGCAGACGACAGGGGGACACTGAAGCTTTCTTT
CASRRQGDTEAFF
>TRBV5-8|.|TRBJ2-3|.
TGTGCCAGCAGCTCCCGTACAGATACGCAGTATTTT
CASSSRTDTQYF
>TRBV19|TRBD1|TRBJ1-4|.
TGTGCCAGTAGTCTAAAAACAGGGGTGTATGGTGAAAAACTGTTTTTT
CASSLKTGVYGEKLFF
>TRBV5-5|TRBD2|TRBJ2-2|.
TGTGCCAGCAGCTTGTGGGGACTAGCGGGAGTATGGTCCGGGGAGCTGTTTTTT
CASSLWGLAGVWSGELFF
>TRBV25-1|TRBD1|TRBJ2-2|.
TGTGCCAGCAGTGACGGACAGGGGTTTGACACCGGGGAGCTGTTTTTT
CASSDGQGFDTGELFF
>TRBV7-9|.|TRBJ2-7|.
TGTGCCAGCAGCCCCAGGGACGACGAGCAGTACTTC
CASSPRDDEQYF
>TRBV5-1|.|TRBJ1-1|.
TGCGCCAGCAGCTCCGGACAGTTTGAAGCTTTCTTT
CASSSGQFEAFF
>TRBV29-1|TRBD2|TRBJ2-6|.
TGCAGCGTTGCCACCCGACTAGCGGCTGGGGCCAACGTCCTGACTTTC
CSVATRLAAGANVLTF
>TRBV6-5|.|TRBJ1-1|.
TGTGCCAGCAGTTATTGGAAAGGAGACACTGAAGCTTTCTTT
CASSYWKGDTEAFF
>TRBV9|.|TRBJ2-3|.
TGTGCCAGCAGCGCCCGTTCTAACACAGATACGCAGTATTTT
CASSARSNTDTQYF
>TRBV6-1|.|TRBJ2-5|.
TGTGCCAGCAGTGCGGGGGCCGCCCAAGAGACCCAGTACTTC
CASSAGAAQETQYF
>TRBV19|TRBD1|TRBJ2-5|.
TGTGCCAGTAGTACCCGGACAGGGGGGCAAGAGACCCAGTACTTC
CASSTRTGGQETQYF
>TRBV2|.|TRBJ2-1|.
TGTGCCAGCAGCCTAGGACCTTACAATGAGCAGTTCTTC
CASSLGPYNEQFF
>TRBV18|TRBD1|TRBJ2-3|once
TGTGCCAGCTCACGGACAGGGGTGGAGGATACGCAGTATTTT
CASSRTGVEDTQYF
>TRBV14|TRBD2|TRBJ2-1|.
TGTGCCAGCAGCCTACGACTAGCGGGACGCAATGAGCAGTTCTTC
CASSLRLAGRNEQFF
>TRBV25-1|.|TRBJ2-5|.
TGTGCCAGCAGTGAGTCGACAGGTTTTGCCGAGACCCAGTACTTC
CASSESTGFAETQYF
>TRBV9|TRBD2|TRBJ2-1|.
TGTGCCAGCAGCGTAGTCGTGGGAGGGCCTATAAATGAGCAGTTCTTC
CASSVVVGGPINEQFF
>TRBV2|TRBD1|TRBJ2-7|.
TGTGCCAGCAGTGAAAGCCGAGGGGGCAGGTTTGCCTACGAGCAGTACTTC
CASSESRGGRFAYEQYF
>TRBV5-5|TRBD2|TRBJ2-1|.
TGTGCCAGCAGCCTGACTAGCGGGAGGTCCGTTGAGCAGTTCTTC
CASSLTSGRSVEQFF
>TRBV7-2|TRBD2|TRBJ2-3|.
TGTGCCAGCACCGAGGGGAGGGTCCCAGATACGCAGTATTTT
CASTEGRVPDTQYF